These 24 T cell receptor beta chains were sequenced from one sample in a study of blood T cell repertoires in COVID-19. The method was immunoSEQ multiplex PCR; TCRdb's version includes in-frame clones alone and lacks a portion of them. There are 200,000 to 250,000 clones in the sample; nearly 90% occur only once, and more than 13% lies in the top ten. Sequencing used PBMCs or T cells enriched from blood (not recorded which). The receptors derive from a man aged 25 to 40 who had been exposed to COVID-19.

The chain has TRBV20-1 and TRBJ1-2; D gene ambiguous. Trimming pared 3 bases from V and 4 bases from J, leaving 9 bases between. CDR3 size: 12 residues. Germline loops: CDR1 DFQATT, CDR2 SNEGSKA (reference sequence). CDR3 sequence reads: CSASRRSYGYTF. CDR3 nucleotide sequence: TGCAGTGCTAGTCGCAGATCCTATGGCTACACCTTC.

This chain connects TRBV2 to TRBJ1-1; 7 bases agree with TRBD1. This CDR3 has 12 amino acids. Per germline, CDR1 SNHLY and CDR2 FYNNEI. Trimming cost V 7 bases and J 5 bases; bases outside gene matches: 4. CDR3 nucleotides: TGTGCCAGCACCAGGGGGACAACTGAAGCTTTCTTT. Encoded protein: CASTRGTTEAFF.

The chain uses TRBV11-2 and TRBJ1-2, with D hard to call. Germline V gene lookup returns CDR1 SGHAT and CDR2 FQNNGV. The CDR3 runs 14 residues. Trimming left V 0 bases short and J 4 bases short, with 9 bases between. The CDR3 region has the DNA TGTGCCAGCAGCTTAGATTTCCGAGGCTATGGCTACACCTTC. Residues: CASSLDFRGYGYTF.

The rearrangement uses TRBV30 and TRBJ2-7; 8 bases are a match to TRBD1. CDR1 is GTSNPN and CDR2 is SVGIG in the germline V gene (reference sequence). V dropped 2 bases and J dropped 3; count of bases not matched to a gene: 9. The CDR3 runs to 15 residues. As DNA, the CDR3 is TGTGCCTGGAGTATCTTTCGGGACAGGCTCTACGAGCAGTACTTC. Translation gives CAWSIFRDRLYEQYF.

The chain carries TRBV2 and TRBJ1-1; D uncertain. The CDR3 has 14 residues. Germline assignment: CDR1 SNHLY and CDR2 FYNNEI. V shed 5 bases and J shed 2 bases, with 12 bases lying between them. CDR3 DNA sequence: TGTGCCAGCAGTTCGACAAGAAAAAACACTGAAGCTTTCTTT. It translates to CASSSTRKNTEAFF.

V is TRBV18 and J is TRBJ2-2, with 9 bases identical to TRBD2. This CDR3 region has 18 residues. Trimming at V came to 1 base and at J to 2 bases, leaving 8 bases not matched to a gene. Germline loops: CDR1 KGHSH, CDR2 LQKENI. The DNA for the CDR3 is TGTGCCAGCTCACCACGGCTAGCGGGGTTTGCAAACACCGGGGAGCTGTTTTTT. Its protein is CASSPRLAGFANTGELFF.

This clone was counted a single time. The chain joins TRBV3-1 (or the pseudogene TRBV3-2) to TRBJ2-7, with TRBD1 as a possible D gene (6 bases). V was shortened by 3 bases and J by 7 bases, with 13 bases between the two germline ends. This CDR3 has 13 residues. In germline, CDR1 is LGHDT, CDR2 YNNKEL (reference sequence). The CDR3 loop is CASSHGPQGEQYF. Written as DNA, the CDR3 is TGTGCCAGCAGCCATGGGCCCCAGGGGGAGCAGTACTTC.

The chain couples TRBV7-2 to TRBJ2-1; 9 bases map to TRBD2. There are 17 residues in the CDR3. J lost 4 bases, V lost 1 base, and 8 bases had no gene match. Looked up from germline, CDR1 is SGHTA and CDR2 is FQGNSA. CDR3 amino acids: CASSLVAGGPSYNEQFF. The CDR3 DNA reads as TGTGCCAGCAGCTTAGTTGCGGGGGGGCCTAGTTACAATGAGCAGTTCTTC.

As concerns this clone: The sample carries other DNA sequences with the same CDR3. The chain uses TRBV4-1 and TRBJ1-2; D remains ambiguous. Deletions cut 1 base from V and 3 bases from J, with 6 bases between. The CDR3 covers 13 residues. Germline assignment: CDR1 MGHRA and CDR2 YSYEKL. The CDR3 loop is CASSQVGDYGYTF. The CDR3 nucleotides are TGCGCCAGCAGCCAAGTGGGAGACTATGGCTACACCTTC.

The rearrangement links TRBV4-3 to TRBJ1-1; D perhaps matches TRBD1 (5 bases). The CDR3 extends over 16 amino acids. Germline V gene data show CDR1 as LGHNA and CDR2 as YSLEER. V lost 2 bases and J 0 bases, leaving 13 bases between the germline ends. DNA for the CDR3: TGCGCCAGCAGCCAAACCAGGCAGGGTTTGAACACTGAAGCTTTCTTT. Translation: CASSQTRQGLNTEAFF.

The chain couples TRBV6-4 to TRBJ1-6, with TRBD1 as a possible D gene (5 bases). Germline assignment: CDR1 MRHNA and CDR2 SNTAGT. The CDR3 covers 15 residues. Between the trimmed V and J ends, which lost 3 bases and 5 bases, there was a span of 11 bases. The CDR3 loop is CASSEKGWDNSPLHF. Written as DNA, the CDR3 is TGTGCCAGCAGTGAAAAGGGGTGGGATAATTCACCCCTCCACTTT.

DNA of the CDR3: TGTGCCAGCAGTGTCGTCGGCGGGGGGGCAGTAGATACGCAGTATTTT. Amino acid sequence: CASSVVGGGAVDTQYF. The V and J genes are TRBV2 and TRBJ2-3, with 9 bases that match TRBD2. There are 16 residues in the CDR3. The V and J ends lost 4 bases and 5 bases, in that order; junction bases with no gene match: 10. The V gene's germline CDR1 is SNHLY and CDR2 FYNNEI. Drawing the rest from reference TRBV2 and TRBJ2-3, the complete variable domain is EPEVTQTPSHQVTQMGQEVILRCVPISNHLYFYWYRQILGQKVEFLVSFYNNEISEKSEIFDDQFSVERPDGSNFTLKIRSTKLEDSAMYFCASSVVGGGAVDTQYFGPGTRLTVL.

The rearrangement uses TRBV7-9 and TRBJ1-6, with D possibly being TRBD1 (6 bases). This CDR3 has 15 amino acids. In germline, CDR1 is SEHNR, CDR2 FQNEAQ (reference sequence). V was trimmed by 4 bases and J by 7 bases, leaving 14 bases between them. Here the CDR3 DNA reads TGTGCCAGCAGCTCGTTCCGGGACATAAATTCACCCCTCCACTTT. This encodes CASSSFRDINSPLHF. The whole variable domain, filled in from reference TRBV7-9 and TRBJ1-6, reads DTGVSQNPRHKITKRGQNVTFRCDPISEHNRLYWYRQTLGQGPEFLTYFQNEAQLEKSRLLSDRFSAERPKGSFSTLEIQRTEQGDSAMYLCASSSFRDINSPLHFGNGTRLTVT.

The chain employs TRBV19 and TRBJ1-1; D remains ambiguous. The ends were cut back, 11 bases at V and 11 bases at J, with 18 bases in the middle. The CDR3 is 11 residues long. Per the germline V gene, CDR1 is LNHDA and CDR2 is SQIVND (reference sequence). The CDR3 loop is CAVLSFPRAFF. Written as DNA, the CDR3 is TGTGCCGTCTTATCGTTCCCTCGGGCTTTCTTT.

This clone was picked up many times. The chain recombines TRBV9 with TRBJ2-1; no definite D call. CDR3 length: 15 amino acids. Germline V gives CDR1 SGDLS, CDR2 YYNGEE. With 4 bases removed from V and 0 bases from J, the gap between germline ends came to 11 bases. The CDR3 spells CASSTESSSYNEQFF. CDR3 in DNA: TGTGCCAGCAGCACCGAGTCGAGCTCCTACAATGAGCAGTTCTTC.

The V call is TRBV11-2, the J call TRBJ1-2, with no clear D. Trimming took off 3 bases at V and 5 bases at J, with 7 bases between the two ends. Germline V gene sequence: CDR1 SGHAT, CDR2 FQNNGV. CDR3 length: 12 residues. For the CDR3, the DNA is TGTGCCAGCAGCTTCGATGAGTATGGCTACACCTTC. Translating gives CASSFDEYGYTF.

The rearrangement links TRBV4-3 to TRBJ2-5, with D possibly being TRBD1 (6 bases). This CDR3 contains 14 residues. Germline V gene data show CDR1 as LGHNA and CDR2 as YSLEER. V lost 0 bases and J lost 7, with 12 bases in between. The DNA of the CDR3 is TGCGCCAGCAGCCAAGATCAGGGGACCGGGACCCAGTACTTC. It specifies CASSQDQGTGTQYF.

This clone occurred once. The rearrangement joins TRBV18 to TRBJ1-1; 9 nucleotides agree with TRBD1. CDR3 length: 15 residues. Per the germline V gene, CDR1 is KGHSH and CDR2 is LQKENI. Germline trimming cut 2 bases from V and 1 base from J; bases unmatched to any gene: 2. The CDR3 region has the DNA TGTGCCAGCTCACCAGGACAGGGGCCGAACACTGAAGCTTTCTTT. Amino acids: CASSPGQGPNTEAFF.

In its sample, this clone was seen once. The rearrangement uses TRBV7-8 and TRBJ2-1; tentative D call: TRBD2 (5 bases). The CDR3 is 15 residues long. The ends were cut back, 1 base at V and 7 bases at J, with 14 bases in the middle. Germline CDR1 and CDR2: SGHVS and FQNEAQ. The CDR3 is CASSLVGVDSNEQFF. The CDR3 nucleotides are TGTGCCAGCAGCTTAGTTGGCGTGGACTCGAATGAGCAGTTCTTC.

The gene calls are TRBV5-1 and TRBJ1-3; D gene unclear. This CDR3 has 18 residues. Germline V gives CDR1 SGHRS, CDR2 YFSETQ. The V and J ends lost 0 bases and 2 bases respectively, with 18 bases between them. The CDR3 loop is CASSLGNSGTSPGNTIYF. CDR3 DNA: TGCGCCAGCAGCTTGGGCAATTCGGGAACGAGCCCTGGAAACACCATATATTTT. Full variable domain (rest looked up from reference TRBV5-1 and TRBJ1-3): KAGVTQTPRYLIKTRGQQVTLSCSPISGHRSVSWYQQTPGQGLQFLFEYFSETQRNKGNFPGRFSGRQFSNSRSEMNVSTLELGDSALYLCASSLGNSGTSPGNTIYFGEGSWLTVV.

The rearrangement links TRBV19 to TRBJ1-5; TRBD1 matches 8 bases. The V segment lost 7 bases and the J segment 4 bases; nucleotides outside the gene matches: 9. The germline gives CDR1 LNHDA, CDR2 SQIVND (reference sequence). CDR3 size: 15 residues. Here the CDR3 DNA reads TGTGCCAGTAACCCGGACAGGGCGGAAAATCAGCCCCAGCATTTT. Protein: CASNPDRAENQPQHF.

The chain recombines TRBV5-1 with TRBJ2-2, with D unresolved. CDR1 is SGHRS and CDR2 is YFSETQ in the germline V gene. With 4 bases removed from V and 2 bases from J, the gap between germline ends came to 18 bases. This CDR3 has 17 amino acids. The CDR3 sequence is CASSRFGSWVNTGELFF. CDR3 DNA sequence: TGCGCCAGCAGCAGGTTCGGGTCGTGGGTCAACACCGGGGAGCTGTTTTTT.

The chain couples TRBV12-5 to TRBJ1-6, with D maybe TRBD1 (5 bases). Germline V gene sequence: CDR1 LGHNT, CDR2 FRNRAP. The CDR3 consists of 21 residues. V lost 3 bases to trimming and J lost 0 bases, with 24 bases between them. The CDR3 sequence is CASGFHVDSHSRGSYNSPLHF. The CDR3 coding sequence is TGTGCTAGTGGTTTTCACGTCGACAGTCACAGTAGGGGCTCCTATAATTCACCCCTCCACTTT.

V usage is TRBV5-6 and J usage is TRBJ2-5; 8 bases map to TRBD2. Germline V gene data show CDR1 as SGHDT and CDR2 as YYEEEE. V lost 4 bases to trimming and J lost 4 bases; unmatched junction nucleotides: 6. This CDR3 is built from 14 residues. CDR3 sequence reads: CASSRSGGGETQYF. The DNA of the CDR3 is TGTGCCAGCAGCAGGAGCGGGGGAGGAGAGACCCAGTACTTC.